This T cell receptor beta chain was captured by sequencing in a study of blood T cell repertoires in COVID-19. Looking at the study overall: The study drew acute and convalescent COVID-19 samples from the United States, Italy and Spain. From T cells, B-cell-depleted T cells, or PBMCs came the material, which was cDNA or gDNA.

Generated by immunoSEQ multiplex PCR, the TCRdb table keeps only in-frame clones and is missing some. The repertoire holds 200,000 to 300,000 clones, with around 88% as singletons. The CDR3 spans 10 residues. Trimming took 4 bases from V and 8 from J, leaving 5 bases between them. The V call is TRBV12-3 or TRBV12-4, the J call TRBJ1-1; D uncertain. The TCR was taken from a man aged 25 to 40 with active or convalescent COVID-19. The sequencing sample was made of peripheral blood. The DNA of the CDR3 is TGTGCCAGCAGTTCGGGGGAAGCTTTCTTT. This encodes CASSSGEAFF.